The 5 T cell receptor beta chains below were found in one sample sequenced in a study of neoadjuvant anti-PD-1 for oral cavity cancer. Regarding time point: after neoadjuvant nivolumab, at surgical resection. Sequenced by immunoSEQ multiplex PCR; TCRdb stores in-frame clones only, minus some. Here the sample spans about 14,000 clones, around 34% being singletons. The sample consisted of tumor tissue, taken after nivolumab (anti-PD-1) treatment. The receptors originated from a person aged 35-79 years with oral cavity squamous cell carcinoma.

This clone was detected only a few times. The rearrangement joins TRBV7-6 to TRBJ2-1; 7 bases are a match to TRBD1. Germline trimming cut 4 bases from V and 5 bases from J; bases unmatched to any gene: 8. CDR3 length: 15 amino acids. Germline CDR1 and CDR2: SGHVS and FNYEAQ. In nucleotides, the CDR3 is TGTGCCAGCAGCTCTAACCACAGGGGCAACAATGAGCAGTTCTTC. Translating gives CASSSNHRGNNEQFF.

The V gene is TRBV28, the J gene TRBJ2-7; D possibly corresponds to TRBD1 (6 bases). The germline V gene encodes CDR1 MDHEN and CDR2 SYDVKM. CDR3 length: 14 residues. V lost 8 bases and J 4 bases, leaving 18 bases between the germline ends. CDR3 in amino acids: CASYPRGERYEQYF. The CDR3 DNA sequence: TGTGCCAGCTACCCCAGGGGAGAGAGGTACGAGCAGTACTTC.

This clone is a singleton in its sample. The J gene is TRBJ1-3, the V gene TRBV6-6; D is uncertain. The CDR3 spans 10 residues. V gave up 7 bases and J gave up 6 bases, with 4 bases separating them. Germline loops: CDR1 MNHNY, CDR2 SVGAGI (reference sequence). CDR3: CASKENTIYF. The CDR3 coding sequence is TGTGCCAGCAAGGAAAACACCATATATTTT.

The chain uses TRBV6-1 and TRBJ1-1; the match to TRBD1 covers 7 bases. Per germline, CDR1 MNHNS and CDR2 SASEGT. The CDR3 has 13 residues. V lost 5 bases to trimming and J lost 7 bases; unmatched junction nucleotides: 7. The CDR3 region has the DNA TGTGCCAGCAGTAATACAGGGGTGGGTGAAGCTTTCTTT. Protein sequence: CASSNTGVGEAFF.

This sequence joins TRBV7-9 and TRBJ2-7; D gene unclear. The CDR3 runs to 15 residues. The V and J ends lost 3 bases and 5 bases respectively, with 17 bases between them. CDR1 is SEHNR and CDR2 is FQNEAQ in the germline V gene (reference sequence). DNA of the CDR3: TGTGCCAGCAGCTTGAGCCTTAAGGGCGTGGACGAGCAGTACTTC. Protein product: CASSLSLKGVDEQYF.